The 18 T cell receptor beta chains listed next were all sequenced from one sample in a study of cytomegalovirus exposure and HLA in healthy donors. PCR employed 60 Vbeta and 13 Jbeta primers. Using immunoSEQ multiplex PCR, the repertoire was profiled, and TCRdb retains in-frame clones only, with some absent. The sample lists 55,000 to 70,000 clones; 75% to 80% were seen once. Sequencing used PBMCs. The receptor source for this set is a young man in good health and CMV-seropositive.

The chain carries TRBV6-1 and TRBJ2-5; tentative D call: TRBD2 (5 bases). Trimming shortened V by 2 bases and J by 9 bases, and 10 bases separated the two germline ends. The germline V gene has CDR1 MNHNS and CDR2 SASEGT. CDR3 length: 12 residues. CDR3 nucleotide sequence: TGTGCCAGCAGTGAAAGTGGGAGCTCCCAGTACTTC. Translated: CASSESGSSQYF.

V and J are TRBV9 and TRBJ2-7, with D perhaps matching TRBD1 (6 bases). V gave up 4 bases and J gave up 6 bases, with 20 bases separating them. The CDR3 sequence is 15 residues long. Germline V lookup: CDR1 SGDLS, CDR2 YYNGEE. The CDR3 is CASSFGTGSGLEQYF. In DNA, the CDR3 is TGTGCCAGCAGCTTCGGAACAGGGTCTGGTCTCGAGCAGTACTTC.

The chain combines TRBV29-1 with TRBJ1-1; 7 nucleotides align to TRBD1. CDR1 and CDR2 from the germline V gene are SQVTM and ANQGSEA. Trimming at V came to 4 bases and at J to 4 bases, leaving 3 bases not matched to a gene. The CDR3 length is 12 residues. CDR3 sequence (DNA): TGCAGCGTTGTAGACAGGGTCACTGAAGCTTTCTTT. Encoded protein: CSVVDRVTEAFF.

The chain carries TRBV10-3 and TRBJ2-5, with a weak D call TRBD2 (6 bases). CDR1 ENHRY and CDR2 SYGVKD come from the germline V gene. V was pared by 5 bases and J by 5 bases, with 9 bases between. This CDR3 is 12 amino acids long. The DNA for the CDR3 is TGTGCCATCAGTCAGGAGGGGGAGACCCAGTACTTC. This codes for CAISQEGETQYF.

The V and J genes are TRBV13 and TRBJ2-3, with D possibly matching TRBD2 (6 bases). V was shortened by 5 bases and J by 1 base, with 13 bases between the two germline ends. The CDR3 consists of 15 residues. The germline gives CDR1 PRHDT, CDR2 FYEKMQ (reference sequence). CDR3 residues: CASSPGRLGTDTQYF. The CDR3 DNA reads TGTGCCAGCAGCCCCGGGAGACTTGGCACAGATACGCAGTATTTT.

J is TRBJ1-5 and V is TRBV4-1; 7 nucleotides agree with TRBD1. The length of the CDR3 is 18 residues. V was clipped by 4 bases and J by 4 bases; unmatched bases: 16. Germline CDR1 is MGHRA and CDR2 is YSYEKL. The CDR3: CASSRGPGTAIQNQPQHF. CDR3 nucleotides: TGCGCCAGCAGCCGAGGCCCTGGGACAGCAATCCAAAATCAGCCCCAGCATTTT.

This chain joins TRBV6-5 and TRBJ1-5; 7 positions match TRBD1. V shed 6 bases and J 3 bases; nucleotides not matched to a gene: 5. This CDR3 has 14 amino acids. CDR1 is MNHEY, CDR2 SVGAGI, per germline. This CDR3 reads CASSPRGFNQPQHF. As DNA, the CDR3 is TGTGCCAGCAGCCCCAGGGGGTTCAATCAGCCCCAGCATTTT.

The V and J genes are TRBV19 and TRBJ1-1, with D unclear. V lost 4 bases to trimming and J lost 1 base, with 10 bases between them. The CDR3 totals 14 residues. Germline CDR1 LNHDA, CDR2 SQIVND (reference sequence). CDR3 sequence: CASSTPGANTEAFF. The CDR3 nucleotides read TGTGCCAGTAGTACCCCTGGAGCGAACACTGAAGCTTTCTTT.

The chain couples TRBV30 to TRBJ1-5; maybe TRBD1 (5 bases). Trimming took off 2 bases at V and 3 bases at J, with 11 bases between the two ends. The germline CDR1 and CDR2 sequences are GTSNPN and SVGIG (reference sequence). This CDR3 is 14 amino acids long. CDR3 loop: CAWSYGATNQPQHF. DNA for the CDR3: TGTGCCTGGAGTTATGGGGCTACCAATCAGCCCCAGCATTTT.

This sequence joins TRBV2 and TRBJ2-1; a weak D match, TRBD1 (6 bases). V was cut by 11 bases and J by 3 bases, with 11 bases left in between. Germline assignment: CDR1 SNHLY and CDR2 FYNNEI. The CDR3 extends over 12 amino acids. CDR3 in DNA: TGTGCCTGCGGACAGCTCTACAATGAGCAGTTCTTC. Translating it yields CACGQLYNEQFF.

With respect to this clone: The junction differs from germline at one of its ends, possibly a read error. This chain connects TRBV2 to TRBJ2-7, with TRBD1 matching 10 bases. The CDR3 extends over 15 amino acids. The V gene's germline CDR1 is SNHLY and CDR2 FYNNEI. CDR3 DNA: TGTGCCAGCAGGATGACCCAAAAGACAGGGGGCGCGGAGCACTTC. Its translation: CASRMTQKTGGAEHF.

The chain employs TRBV7-8 and TRBJ2-7; TRBD2 is a possible D gene (6 bases). Germline loops: CDR1 SGHVS, CDR2 FQNEAQ. The V gene lost 4 bases and the J gene lost 3 bases, with 7 bases spanning the gap. The CDR3 spans 12 residues. Written as DNA, the CDR3 is TGTGCCAGCAGCTGGGGGGACTACGAGCAGTACTTC. Amino acids: CASSWGDYEQYF.

This rearrangement joins TRBV4-1 to TRBJ2-7; TRBD1 matches at 9 bases. J gave up 5 bases and V 4 bases, and 9 bases lay outside the gene matches. This CDR3 has 15 amino acids. Germline-derived CDR1 and CDR2 are MGHRA and YSYEKL. CDR3 DNA: TGCGCCAGCAGCCCCAAACAGGGGGCTGAAGACGAGCAGTACTTC. Its protein is CASSPKQGAEDEQYF.

CDR3 nucleotides: TGTGCCAGCAGCAGGGACGGGGGGGATGAGCAGTTCTTC. It specifies CASSRDGGDEQFF. The chain employs TRBV4-2 and TRBJ2-1; 8 nucleotides agree with TRBD2. Trimming at V came to 5 bases and at J to 8 bases, leaving 5 bases not matched to a gene. The CDR3 totals 13 residues. The germline CDR1 and CDR2 sequences are LGHNA and YNFKEQ.

This chain links TRBV5-6 with TRBJ1-1; maybe TRBD1 (6 bases). CDR1 is SGHDT, CDR2 YYEEEE, per germline. Trimming left V 3 bases short and J 8 bases short, with 8 bases between. This CDR3 has 11 amino acids. The CDR3 here is CASSYDREAFF. CDR3 DNA sequence: TGTGCCAGCAGCTATGACAGGGAAGCTTTCTTT.

The rearrangement joins TRBV20-1 to TRBJ1-1; no clear D gene. V was trimmed by 3 bases and J by 2 bases, leaving 4 bases between them. Germline values: CDR1 DFQATT, CDR2 SNEGSKA (reference sequence). The CDR3 runs 11 residues. CDR3 in DNA: TGCAGTGCTAGTCTCAACACTGAAGCTTTCTTT. Encoded protein: CSASLNTEAFF.

This chain joins TRBV5-3 and TRBJ2-7; a weak D match, TRBD1 (6 bases). TRBV5-3 is treated as an ORF (open reading frame) with a function not yet certain. V was pared by 10 bases and J by 5 bases, with 13 bases between. The CDR3 runs to 11 residues. The CDR3 DNA follows: TGTGCCGGGCTACAGGGCCACGAGCAGTACTTC. Residues: CAGLQGHEQYF.

In DNA, the CDR3 is TGTGCCAGCAGCCCTCCGGGACTAGCGGAAGAGACCCAGTACTTC. Translating it yields CASSPPGLAEETQYF. The chain uses TRBV5-6 and TRBJ2-5; 11 positions match TRBD2. V was pared by 4 bases and J by 3 bases, with 5 bases of the junction left unmatched. The CDR3 loop spans 15 amino acids. CDR1 and CDR2 from the germline V gene are SGHDT and YYEEEE.